This is a list of T cell receptor beta chains from one sample in a study of Ad26.COV2.S vaccination and SARS-CoV-2 variants. Sequenced by immunoSEQ multiplex PCR; TCRdb stores in-frame clones only, minus some. The data contain about 420,000 clones, roughly 90% of them seen just once; the ten biggest clones take up 3.6%. The sample here was peripheral blood, taken in a trial of Ad26.COV2.S vaccine versus placebo. The receptors were gathered from a person between 18 and 59 years old who received the Ad26.COV2.S COVID-19 vaccine or a placebo. Both conserved end residues are part of each CDR3.

V: TRBV5-1; CDR3: CASGRGAEAFF
V: TRBV10-2; CDR3: CASSDRDAEQFF
V: TRBV13; CDR3: CASRIYNEQFF
V: TRBV18; CDR3: CASSHTANQGYDTQYF
V: TRBV19; CDR3: CASSIAGDSNEKLFF
V: TRBV19; CDR3: CASRNRGRPTDTQYF
V: TRBV6-5; CDR3: CASHQGQGRNQPQHF
V: TRBV14; CDR3: CASSQGRGTEAFF
V: TRBV30; CDR3: CAWSVTDLFTIYF
V: TRBV6-6; CDR3: CASSRGNQPQHF
V: TRBV4-3; CDR3: CASSQDRWGNYGYTF
V: TRBV28; CDR3: CASSLWGLAYNEQFF
V: TRBV5-4; CDR3: CASSPLAGGQRGQFF
V: TRBV4-3; CDR3: CASSQAGDSYEQYF
V: TRBV7-2; CDR3: CASREGTGGPGELFF
V: TRBV7-9; CDR3: CASSPRGGPETQYF
V: TRBV7-9; CDR3: CASSLSLGLETQYF
V: TRBV4-3; CDR3: CASSQDSRNNSPLHF
V: TRBV7-3; CDR3: CASSSQPSTDLDPGANVLTF
V: TRBV5-1; CDR3: CASSSGTDSNQPQHF
V: TRBV5-4; CDR3: CASSLDGAKNIQYF
V: TRBV18; CDR3: CASSPPSGPQGTGELFF
V: TRBV4-2; CDR3: CASSQDLAPDSSYNEQFF
V: TRBV29-1; CDR3: CSGGDSYEQYF
V: TRBV7-3; CDR3: CASSPGHSATEAFF
V: TRBV4-1; CDR3: CASSQDKSSGNTIYF
V: TRBV5-1; CDR3: CASSSTAHGTGELFF
V: TRBV30; CDR3: CAWSTGEGYNSPLHF
V: TRBV9; CDR3: CASSVGKGWYEQFF
V: TRBV15; CDR3: CATSRDARSYNEQFF
V: TRBV24-1; CDR3: CATSGGQGGNEQFF
V: TRBV4-3; CDR3: CASSQDPGQPQHF
V: TRBV28; CDR3: CASSRVGTNSPLHF
V: TRBV11-2; CDR3: CASSPGQGYEQYF
V: TRBV28; CDR3: CAHMGLAGGQDTGELFF
V: TRBV7-9; CDR3: CASSLGVDNEQFF
V: TRBV12-3/TRBV12-4; CDR3: CASTFGQKYGYTF
V: TRBV7-2; CDR3: CASSSSAGPGGELFF
V: TRBV5-4; CDR3: CASSGGRDSTDTQYF
V: TRBV24-1; CDR3: CATSDPGTGGAETQYF